This entry lists 26 T cell receptor beta chains sequenced from one sample in a study of blood T cell repertoires in COVID-19. Using immunoSEQ multiplex PCR, the repertoire was profiled, and TCRdb retains in-frame clones only, with some absent. The top ten hold approximately 4% of the sample, which has under 60,000 clones, around nine tenths seen once. The sample comprised peripheral blood. The source is a human donor in a cohort sampled during active COVID-19.

This chain links TRBV5-8 with TRBJ2-2; 9 bases match TRBD1. V shed 2 bases and J 7 bases; nucleotides not matched to a gene: 6. CDR1 SGHTS and CDR2 YDEGEE come from the germline V gene. This CDR3 is 15 amino acids long. The CDR3: CASSFGDRAVGELFF. The DNA for the CDR3 is TGTGCCAGCAGCTTCGGGGACAGGGCAGTCGGGGAGCTGTTTTTT.

This sequence joins TRBV12-3 or TRBV12-4 and TRBJ2-7; 8 bases fit TRBD1. Germline trimming cut 2 bases from V and 7 bases from J; bases unmatched to any gene: 4. The CDR3 has 13 amino acids. Here the CDR3 DNA reads TGTGCCAGCAGTTTATCGGGACAGGATGAGCAGTACGTC. Protein: CASSLSGQDEQYV.

This clone has a single count. The chain has TRBV6-2 or TRBV6-3 and TRBJ2-7; 7 nucleotides align to TRBD2. Germline V gives CDR1 MNHEY, CDR2 SVGEGT. Germline trimming cut 4 bases from V and 2 bases from J; bases unmatched to any gene: 5. This CDR3 has 14 residues. CDR3 sequence reads: CASSFTSGAYEQYV. CDR3 nucleotides: TGTGCCAGCAGTTTCACGAGCGGGGCCTACGAGCAGTACGTC.

This chain links TRBV5-1 with TRBJ2-6; D gene ambiguous. This CDR3 has 16 amino acids. Between the trimmed V and J ends, which lost 4 bases and 0 bases, there was a span of 11 bases. Germline V CDR1 and CDR2: SGHRS, YFSETQ. The CDR3 sequence is CASSAVVTSGANVLTF. The DNA of the CDR3 is TGCGCCAGCAGCGCGGTAGTAACCTCTGGGGCCAACGTCCTGACTTTC.

The rearrangement links TRBV5-4 to TRBJ2-3; D not certain. V shed 3 bases and J shed 8 bases, with 10 bases lying between them. Germline assignment: CDR1 SGHNT and CDR2 YYREEE (reference sequence). The CDR3 extends over 12 amino acids. CDR3 bases: TGTGCCAGCAGCTCCAGCCCAGGTACGCAGTATTTT. Translation gives CASSSSPGTQYF. Full variable domain (rest looked up from reference TRBV5-4 and TRBJ2-3): ETGVTQSPTHLIKTRGQQVTLRCSSQSGHNTVSWYQQALGQGPQFIFQYYREEENGRGNFPPRFSGLQFPNYSSELNVNALELDDSALYLCASSSSPGTQYFGPGTRLTVL.

The chain combines TRBV13 with TRBJ1-2, with D perhaps TRBD1 (6 bases). V was cut by 5 bases and J by 6 bases, with 13 bases left in between. CDR3 length: 13 residues. Per the germline V gene, CDR1 is PRHDT and CDR2 is FYEKMQ (reference sequence). In nucleotides, the CDR3 is TGTGCCAGCAGCCCCGGGGGGGCGGATGGCTACACCTTC. Amino acids: CASSPGGADGYTF. The full variable domain, in which reference TRBV13 and TRBJ1-2 provide the parts outside the CDR3, is AAGVIQSPRHLIKEKRETATLKCYPIPRHDTVYWYQQGPGQDPQFLISFYEKMQSDKGSIPDRFSAQQFSDYHSELNMSSLELGDSALYFCASSPGGADGYTFGSGTRLTVV.

This chain uses TRBV21-1 with TRBJ1-5; the D call of TRBD1 is as the table states it, not checked on the DNA. TRBV21-1 is deemed a pseudogene. This CDR3 contains 18 residues. This CDR3 reads CASSKEWDEQGAPRPQHF. CDR3 in DNA: TGTGCCAGCAGCAAAGAGTGGGACGAACAGGGGGCCCCGCGGCCCCAGCATTTT.

V usage is TRBV6-2 or TRBV6-3 and J usage is TRBJ2-2, with TRBD2 identical over 8 bases. Per germline, CDR1 MNHEY and CDR2 SVGEGT. The CDR3 spans 15 residues. Unmatched junction bases numbered 6, after V lost 5 bases and J lost 4 bases. DNA for the CDR3: TGTGCCAGCAGTCCGGGACTAGACAGCACCGGGGAGCTGTTTTTT. Protein sequence: CASSPGLDSTGELFF.

This chain links TRBV29-1 with TRBJ1-2, with 8 bases that match TRBD1. V gave up 1 base and J gave up 4 bases; unmatched junction bases: 17. Germline V lookup: CDR1 SQVTM, CDR2 ANQGSEA. The CDR3 covers 18 residues. CDR3 in DNA: TGCAGCGTTGAAGGCCCAAGGCTGGGCCCGGGACAGGCCTATGGCTACACCTTC. Its translation is CSVEGPRLGPGQAYGYTF.

This chain joins TRBV30 and TRBJ1-4; TRBD1 matches at 7 bases. The CDR3 extends over 15 amino acids. V lost 3 bases and J lost 3; bases outside the gene matches: 7. CDR1 and CDR2 (germline): GTSNPN, SVGIG (reference sequence). CDR3 bases: TGTGCCTGGAGCGCGAATACAGGGGCTAATGAAAAACTGTTTTTT. Translation gives CAWSANTGANEKLFF. Filled out from reference TRBV30 and TRBJ1-4, the complete variable domain reads SQTIHQWPATLVQPVGSPLSLECTVEGTSNPNLYWYRQAAGRGLQLLFYSVGIGQISSEVPQNLSASRPQDRQFILSSKKLLLSDSGFYLCAWSANTGANEKLFFGSGTQLSVL.

The CDR3 bases are TGTGCCAGCTCACCTTTTGGGGGCCGAGCGGAGGATGAGCAGTTCTTC. Translated: CASSPFGGRAEDEQFF. V usage is TRBV18 and J usage is TRBJ2-1; possible D gene TRBD1, 6 bases. The length of the CDR3 is 16 residues. V was clipped by 3 bases and J by 8 bases, with 20 bases between them. The germline V gene has CDR1 KGHSH and CDR2 LQKENI.

The rearrangement links TRBV10-2 to TRBJ1-3, with D unresolved. Germline V gene lookup returns CDR1 WSHSY and CDR2 SAAADI. Trimming cost V 7 bases and J 0 bases, with 13 bases left between them. This CDR3 has 15 amino acids. The CDR3: CASTSGRSSGNTIYF. The CDR3 DNA follows: TGCGCCAGCACGTCAGGTCGGTCCTCTGGAAACACCATATATTTT.

The table lists this clone with a count of one. The V call is TRBV10-1, the J call TRBJ2-1; D is possibly TRBD2 (6 bases). Germline values: CDR1 WNHNN, CDR2 SYGVQD (reference sequence). The CDR3 sequence is 15 residues long. V was trimmed by 3 bases and J by 3 bases, leaving 12 bases between them. CDR3 bases: TGCGCCAGCAGTGATTTGCGGGACGTCTACAATGAGCAGTTCTTC. Its translation: CASSDLRDVYNEQFF.

This chain uses TRBV2 with TRBJ1-2, with TRBD1 as a possible D gene (6 bases). The V gene's germline CDR1 is SNHLY and CDR2 FYNNEI. Trimming took 6 bases from V and 4 from J, leaving 12 bases between them. CDR3 length: 13 amino acids. CDR3 DNA sequence: TGTGCCAGCAGGTGGGACACCCCCTATGGCTACACCTTC. This codes for CASRWDTPYGYTF.

The gene calls are TRBV19 and TRBJ1-2, with D uncertain. Trimming removed 3 bases from V and 6 bases from J, with 20 bases in between. The CDR3 loop spans 16 amino acids. The germline V gene has CDR1 LNHDA and CDR2 SQIVND (reference sequence). CDR3 nucleotide sequence: TGTGCCAGTAGTATTGGCTCGGGTCAGAGAAGAGATGGCTACACCTTC. This translates into CASSIGSGQRRDGYTF. Complete variable domain (other parts from reference TRBV19 and TRBJ1-2): DGGITQSPKYLFRKEGQNVTLSCEQNLNHDAMYWYRQDPGQGLRLIYYSQIVNDFQKGDIAEGYSVSREKKESFPLTVTSAQKNPTAFYLCASSIGSGQRRDGYTFGSGTRLTVV.

The V call is TRBV4-1, the J call TRBJ2-7, with 7 bases fitting TRBD2. V shed 1 base and J 2 bases; nucleotides not matched to a gene: 5. CDR3 length: 15 residues. CDR1 is MGHRA and CDR2 is YSYEKL in the germline V gene. The CDR3 DNA sequence: TGCGCCAGCAGCCAAGTCCTTGGACTAGCCTACGAGCAGTACTTC. Protein: CASSQVLGLAYEQYF.

V is TRBV5-1 and J is TRBJ1-4; D gene uncertain. There are 13 residues in the CDR3. The ends were cut back, 3 bases at V and 8 bases at J, with 11 bases in the middle. The germline V gene has CDR1 SGHRS and CDR2 YFSETQ. Here the CDR3 reads CASSSPPREKLFF. As DNA, the CDR3 is TGCGCCAGCAGCTCACCTCCTAGGGAAAAACTGTTTTTT.

The J gene is TRBJ1-2, the V gene TRBV30, with 9 nucleotides matching TRBD1. The length of the CDR3 is 13 residues. After removal of 3 bases from V and 8 bases from J, the junction contained 7 bases not matched to a gene. Looked up from germline, CDR1 is GTSNPN and CDR2 is SVGIG (reference sequence). The CDR3 coding sequence is TGTGCCTGGAGCTACACAGGGGGCGTGGGCTACACCTTC. It codes for CAWSYTGGVGYTF.

J is TRBJ1-1 and V is TRBV13, with 11 positions matching TRBD1. Germline V gene lookup returns CDR1 PRHDT and CDR2 FYEKMQ (reference sequence). The CDR3 runs 15 residues. Trimming took 0 bases from V and 6 from J; bases not matched to a gene: 3. CDR3: CASSLGRDRGAEAFF. The CDR3 DNA sequence: TGTGCCAGCAGCTTAGGTAGGGACAGGGGGGCTGAAGCTTTCTTT.

This chain connects TRBV5-5 to TRBJ1-5, with unresolved D. The CDR3 extends over 16 amino acids. Germline CDR1 SGHKS, CDR2 YYEKEE (reference sequence). The V end was cut by 3 bases, the J end by 4 bases, with 17 bases between. The CDR3 nucleotides read TGTGCCAGCAGCTCCGGAGCTCTGGAACCAAATCAGCCCCAGCATTTT. Its translation is CASSSGALEPNQPQHF. Drawing the rest from reference TRBV5-5 and TRBJ1-5, the complete variable domain is DAGVTQSPTHLIKTRGQQVTLRCSPISGHKSVSWYQQVLGQGPQFIFQYYEKEERGRGNFPDRFSARQFPNYSSELNVNALLLGDSALYLCASSSGALEPNQPQHFGDGTRLSIL.

V gene TRBV12-3 or TRBV12-4 combines with J gene TRBJ2-5, with 10 positions matching TRBD2. The length of the CDR3 is 13 residues. Losses at the gene ends were 7 bases for V and 5 bases for J; bases not matched to a gene: 4. The CDR3 spells CASNLSGRETQYF. CDR3 DNA: TGTGCCAGCAATCTTAGCGGGAGGGAGACCCAGTACTTC.

The chain carries TRBV24-1 and TRBJ2-5; 7 bases are shared with TRBD1. The CDR3 has 15 residues. V gave up 4 bases and J gave up 1 base; unmatched junction bases: 5. CDR1 KGHDR and CDR2 SFDVKD come from the germline V gene. The DNA of the CDR3 is TGTGCCACCAGTGAAAAGGGGGCCACCCAAGAGACCCAGTACTTC. It yields the protein CATSEKGATQETQYF.

The chain has TRBV6-7 and TRBJ1-3, with D uncertain. TRBV6-7 is an ORF, with its function uncertain. CDR3 length: 13 amino acids. V was clipped by 4 bases and J by 0 bases, with 4 bases between them. CDR3 amino acids: CASSFRSGNTIYF. In DNA, the CDR3 is TGTGCCAGCAGTTTCCGCTCTGGAAACACCATATATTTT.

The chain recombines TRBV28 with TRBJ2-7, with 9 positions matching TRBD1. V dropped 3 bases and J dropped 1; count of bases not matched to a gene: 4. CDR1 MDHEN and CDR2 SYDVKM come from the germline V gene. This CDR3 region has 15 residues. CDR3 loop: CASSFRDRESYEQYV. The CDR3 bases are TGTGCCAGCAGTTTCCGGGACAGGGAGTCCTACGAGCAGTACGTC.

This clone was detected once. The rearrangement links TRBV19 to TRBJ1-2, with 10 bases lining up with TRBD1. V was clipped by 8 bases and J by 2 bases; unmatched bases: 8. The CDR3 length is 15 residues. The germline gives CDR1 LNHDA, CDR2 SQIVND (reference sequence). As DNA, the CDR3 is TGTGCCAGTGCTGATCGGACAGGGGGGAACTATGGCTACACCTTC. It specifies CASADRTGGNYGYTF.

This clone was seen just once. V usage is TRBV9 and J usage is TRBJ1-6; D is possibly TRBD1 (5 bases). The V gene lost 4 bases and the J gene lost 5 bases, with 10 bases spanning the gap. The CDR3 length is 14 residues. The V gene's germline CDR1 is SGDLS and CDR2 YYNGEE. The CDR3 sequence is CASSIDSDNSPLHF. The CDR3 DNA reads TGTGCCAGCAGCATCGACAGCGATAATTCACCCCTCCACTTT.